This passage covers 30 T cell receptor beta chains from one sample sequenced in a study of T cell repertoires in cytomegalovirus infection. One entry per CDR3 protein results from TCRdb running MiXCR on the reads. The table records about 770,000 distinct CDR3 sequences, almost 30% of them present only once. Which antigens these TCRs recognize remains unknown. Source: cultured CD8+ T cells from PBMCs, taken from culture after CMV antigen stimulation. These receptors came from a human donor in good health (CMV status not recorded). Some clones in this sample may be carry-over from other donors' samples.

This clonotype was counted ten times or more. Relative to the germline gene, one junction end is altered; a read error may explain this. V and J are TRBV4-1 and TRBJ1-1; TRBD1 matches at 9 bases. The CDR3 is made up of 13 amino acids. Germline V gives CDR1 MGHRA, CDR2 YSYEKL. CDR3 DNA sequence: TGTGCCAGCAGCTTGACAGGGGGCACTGAAGCTTTCTTT. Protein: CASSLTGGTEAFF.

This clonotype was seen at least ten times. The CDR3 region has the DNA TGTGCCAGCAGTGATTATCAGGGAACCAATCAGCCCCAGCATTTT. It specifies CASSDYQGTNQPQHF. The J gene is TRBJ1-5, the V gene TRBV6-1, with TRBD1 as a possible D gene (5 bases). V lost 3 bases to trimming and J lost 3 bases, with 12 bases between them. This CDR3 has 15 residues. The germline CDR1 and CDR2 sequences are MNHNS and SASEGT.

CDR3 sequence (DNA): TGTGCCAGCAGCCAAGGTTGGCCGAGCTCCTACAATGAGCAGTTCTTC. It codes for CASSQGWPSSYNEQFF. The V call is TRBV14, the J call TRBJ2-1; D uncertain. In germline, CDR1 is SGHDN, CDR2 FVKESK. This CDR3 is built from 16 residues. V was shortened by 1 base and J by 0 bases, with 10 bases between the two germline ends.

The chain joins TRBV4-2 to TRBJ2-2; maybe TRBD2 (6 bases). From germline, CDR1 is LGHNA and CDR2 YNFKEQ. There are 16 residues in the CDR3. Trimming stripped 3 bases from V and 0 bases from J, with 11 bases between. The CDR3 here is CASSHFGGPNTGELFF. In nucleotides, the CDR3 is TGTGCCAGCAGCCATTTCGGGGGTCCGAACACCGGGGAGCTGTTTTTT.

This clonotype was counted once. The CDR3 coding sequence is TGTGCCAGCAGCAAGTCAGCGCTGGACAGGGGCAATACTGAAGCTTTCTTT. Translation: CASSKSALDRGNTEAFF. This chain connects TRBV6-6 to TRBJ1-1; 9 bases line up with TRBD1. Trimming removed 6 bases from V and 5 bases from J; junction bases left unmatched: 16. Per the germline V gene, CDR1 is MNHNY and CDR2 is SVGAGI (reference sequence). The CDR3 runs to 17 residues.

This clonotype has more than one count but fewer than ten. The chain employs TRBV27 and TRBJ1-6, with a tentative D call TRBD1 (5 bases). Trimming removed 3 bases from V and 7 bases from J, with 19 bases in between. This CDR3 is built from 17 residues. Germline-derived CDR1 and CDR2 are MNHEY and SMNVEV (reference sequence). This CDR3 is CASSLDSAGTPNSPLHF. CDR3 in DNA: TGTGCCAGCAGTTTGGATTCCGCCGGGACCCCAAATTCACCCCTCCACTTT.

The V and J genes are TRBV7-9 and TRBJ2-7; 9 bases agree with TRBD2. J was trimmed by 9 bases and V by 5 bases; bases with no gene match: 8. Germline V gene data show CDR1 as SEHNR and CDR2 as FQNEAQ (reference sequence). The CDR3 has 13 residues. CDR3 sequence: CASSGTSIQLQYF. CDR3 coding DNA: TGTGCCAGCAGCGGGACTAGCATTCAGTTGCAGTACTTC.

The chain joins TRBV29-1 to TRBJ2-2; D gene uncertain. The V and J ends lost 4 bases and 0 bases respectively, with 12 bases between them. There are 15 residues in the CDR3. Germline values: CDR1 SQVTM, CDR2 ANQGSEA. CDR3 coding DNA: TGCAGCGTTGTCTTGGGTCGGACGAACACCGGGGAGCTGTTTTTT. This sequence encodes CSVVLGRTNTGELFF.

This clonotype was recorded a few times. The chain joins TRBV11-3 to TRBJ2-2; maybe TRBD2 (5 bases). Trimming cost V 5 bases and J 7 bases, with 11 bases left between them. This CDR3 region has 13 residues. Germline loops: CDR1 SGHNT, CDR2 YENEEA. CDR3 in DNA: TGTGCCAGCAGCCCAACCCGGGGCGGGGAGCTGTTTTTT. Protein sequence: CASSPTRGGELFF. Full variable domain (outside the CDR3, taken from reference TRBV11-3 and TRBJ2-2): EAGVVQSPRYKIIEKKQPVAFWCNPISGHNTLYWYLQNLGQGPELLIRYENEEAVDDSQLPKDRFSAERLKGVDSTLKIQPAELGDSAVYLCASSPTRGGELFFGEGSRLTVL.

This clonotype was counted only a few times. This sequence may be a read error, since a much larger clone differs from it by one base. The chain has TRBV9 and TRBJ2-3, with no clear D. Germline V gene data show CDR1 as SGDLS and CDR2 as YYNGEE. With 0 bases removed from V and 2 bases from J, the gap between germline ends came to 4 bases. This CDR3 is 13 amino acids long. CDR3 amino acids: CASSVADTDTQYF. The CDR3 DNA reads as TGTGCCAGCAGCGTAGCGGACACAGATACGCAGTATTTT.

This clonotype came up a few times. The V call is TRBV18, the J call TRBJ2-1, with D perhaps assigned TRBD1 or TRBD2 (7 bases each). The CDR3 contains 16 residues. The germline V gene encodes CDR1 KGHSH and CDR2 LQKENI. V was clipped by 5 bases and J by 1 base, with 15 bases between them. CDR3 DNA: TGTGCCAGCTCAAACGGGGAGGGGGCGTCCTACAATGAGCAGTTCTTC. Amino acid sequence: CASSNGEGASYNEQFF.

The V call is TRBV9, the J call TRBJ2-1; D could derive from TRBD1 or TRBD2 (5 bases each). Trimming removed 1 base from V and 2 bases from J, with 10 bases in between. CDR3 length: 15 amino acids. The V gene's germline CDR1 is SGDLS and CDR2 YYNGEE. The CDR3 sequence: CASSVLGETYNEQFF. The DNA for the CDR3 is TGTGCCAGCAGCGTATTAGGGGAGACCTACAATGAGCAGTTCTTC. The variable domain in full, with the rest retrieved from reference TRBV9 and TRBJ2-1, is DSGVTQTPKHLITATGQRVTLRCSPRSGDLSVYWYQQSLDQGLQFLIQYYNGEERAKGNILERFSAQQFPDLHSELNLSSLELGDSALYFCASSVLGETYNEQFFGPGTRLTVL.

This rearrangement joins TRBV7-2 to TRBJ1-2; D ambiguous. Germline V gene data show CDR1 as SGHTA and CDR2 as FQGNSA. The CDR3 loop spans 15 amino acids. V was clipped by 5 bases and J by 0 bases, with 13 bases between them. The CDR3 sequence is CASSKRAPSNYGYTF. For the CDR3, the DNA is TGTGCCAGCAGCAAGCGGGCTCCCTCTAACTATGGCTACACCTTC.

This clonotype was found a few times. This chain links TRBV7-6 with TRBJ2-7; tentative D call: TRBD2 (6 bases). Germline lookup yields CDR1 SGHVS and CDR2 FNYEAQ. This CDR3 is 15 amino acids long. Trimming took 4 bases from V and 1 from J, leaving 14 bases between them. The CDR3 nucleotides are TGTGCCAGCAGCTCCCCCCCGGGGGAGTCCTACGAGCAGTACGTC. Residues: CASSSPPGESYEQYV.

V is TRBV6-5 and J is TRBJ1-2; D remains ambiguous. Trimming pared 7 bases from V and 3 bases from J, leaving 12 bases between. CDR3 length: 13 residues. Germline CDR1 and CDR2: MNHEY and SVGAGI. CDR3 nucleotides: TGTGCCAGCACCTACGGCGATTACTATGGCTACACCTTC. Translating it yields CASTYGDYYGYTF.

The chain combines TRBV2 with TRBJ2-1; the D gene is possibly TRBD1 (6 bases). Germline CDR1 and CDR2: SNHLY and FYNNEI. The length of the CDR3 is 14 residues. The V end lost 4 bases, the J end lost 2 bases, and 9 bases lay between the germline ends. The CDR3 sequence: CASSARTAYNEQFF. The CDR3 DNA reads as TGTGCCAGCAGTGCAAGGACAGCCTACAATGAGCAGTTCTTC.

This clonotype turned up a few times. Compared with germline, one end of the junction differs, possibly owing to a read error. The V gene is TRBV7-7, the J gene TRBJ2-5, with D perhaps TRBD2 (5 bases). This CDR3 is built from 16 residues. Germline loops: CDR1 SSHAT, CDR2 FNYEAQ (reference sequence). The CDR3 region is CASSSVLGSGGETQYF. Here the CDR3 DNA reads TGTGCTAGCAGCTCTGTATTAGGGAGTGGAGGAGAGACCCAGTACTTC.

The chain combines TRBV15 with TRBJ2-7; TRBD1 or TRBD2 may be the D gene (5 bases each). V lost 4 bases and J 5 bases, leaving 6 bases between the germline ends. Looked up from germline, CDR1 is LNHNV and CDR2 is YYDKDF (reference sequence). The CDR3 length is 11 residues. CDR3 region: CATSMGDEQYF. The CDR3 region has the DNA TGTGCCACCAGCATGGGGGACGAGCAGTACTTC.

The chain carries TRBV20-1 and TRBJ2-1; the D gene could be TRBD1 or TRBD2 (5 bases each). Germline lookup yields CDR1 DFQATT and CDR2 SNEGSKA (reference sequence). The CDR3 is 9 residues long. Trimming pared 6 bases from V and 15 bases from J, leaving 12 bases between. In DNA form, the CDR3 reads TGCAGTGCCGCCGGGACCAGGTTCTTC. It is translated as CSAAGTRFF.

CDR3 region: CASSLRAPSDTEAFF. The DNA of the CDR3 is TGTGCCAGCAGCTTACGGGCCCCTTCGGACACTGAAGCTTTCTTT. V usage is TRBV7-2 and J usage is TRBJ1-1; no clear D gene. CDR3 length: 15 residues. CDR1 SGHTA and CDR2 FQGNSA come from the germline V gene. Trimming left V 2 bases short and J 3 bases short, with 13 bases between.

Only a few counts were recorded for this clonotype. CDR3 in DNA: TGCAGTGCTTCAACAGGGGGCATTTATGGCTACACCTTC. This encodes CSASTGGIYGYTF. The V call is TRBV20-1, the J call TRBJ1-2, with 9 nucleotides matching TRBD1. The CDR3 runs 13 residues. J was trimmed by 5 bases and V by 5 bases; bases with no gene match: 6. Germline CDR1 reads DFQATT; CDR2 reads SNEGSKA (reference sequence).

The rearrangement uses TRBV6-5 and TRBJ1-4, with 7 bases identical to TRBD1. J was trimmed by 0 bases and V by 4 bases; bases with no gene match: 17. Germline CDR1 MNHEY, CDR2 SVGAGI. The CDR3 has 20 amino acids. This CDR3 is CASSFSPFGTEHATNEKLFF. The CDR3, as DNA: TGTGCCAGCAGTTTTTCTCCCTTTGGGACAGAGCATGCAACTAATGAAAAACTGTTTTTT.

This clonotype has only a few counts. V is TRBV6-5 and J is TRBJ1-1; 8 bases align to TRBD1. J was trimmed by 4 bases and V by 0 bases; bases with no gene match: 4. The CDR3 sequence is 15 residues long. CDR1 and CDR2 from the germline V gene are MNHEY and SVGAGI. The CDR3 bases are TGTGCCAGCAGTTACTCGACAGGGGCGGTCACTGAAGCTTTCTTT. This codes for CASSYSTGAVTEAFF.

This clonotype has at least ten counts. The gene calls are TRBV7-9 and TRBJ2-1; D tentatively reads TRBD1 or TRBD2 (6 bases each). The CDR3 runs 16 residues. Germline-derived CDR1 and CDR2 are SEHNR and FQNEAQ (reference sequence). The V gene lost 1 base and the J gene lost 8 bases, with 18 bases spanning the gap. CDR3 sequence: CASSLVGGLSGDEQFF. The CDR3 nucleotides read TGTGCCAGCAGCTTAGTAGGGGGGCTATCGGGGGATGAGCAGTTCTTC.

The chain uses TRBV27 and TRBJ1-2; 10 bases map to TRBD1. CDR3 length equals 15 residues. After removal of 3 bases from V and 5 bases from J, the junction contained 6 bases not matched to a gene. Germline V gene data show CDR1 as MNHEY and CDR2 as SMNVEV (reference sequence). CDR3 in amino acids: CASSFGRDRGYGYTF. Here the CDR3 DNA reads TGTGCCAGCAGTTTCGGAAGGGACAGGGGATATGGCTACACCTTC.

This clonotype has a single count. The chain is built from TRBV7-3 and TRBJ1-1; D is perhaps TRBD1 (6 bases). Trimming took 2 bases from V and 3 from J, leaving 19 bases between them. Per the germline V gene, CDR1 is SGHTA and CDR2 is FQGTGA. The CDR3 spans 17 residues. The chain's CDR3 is CASSLLGPAGGHTEAFF. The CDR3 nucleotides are TGTGCCAGCAGCTTATTGGGACCCGCGGGGGGCCACACTGAAGCTTTCTTT.

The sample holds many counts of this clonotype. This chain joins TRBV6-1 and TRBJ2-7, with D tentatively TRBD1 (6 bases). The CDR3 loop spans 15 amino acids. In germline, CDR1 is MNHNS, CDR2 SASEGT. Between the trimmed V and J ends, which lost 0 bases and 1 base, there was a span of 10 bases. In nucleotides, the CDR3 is TGTGCCAGCAGTGAAGCGGGGACAATTTCCTACGAGCAGTACTTC. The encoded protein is CASSEAGTISYEQYF.

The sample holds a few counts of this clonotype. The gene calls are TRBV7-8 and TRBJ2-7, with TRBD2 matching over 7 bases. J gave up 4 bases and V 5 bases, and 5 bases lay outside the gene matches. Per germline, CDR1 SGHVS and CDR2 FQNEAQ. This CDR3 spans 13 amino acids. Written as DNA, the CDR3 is TGTGCCAGCAGCGCGGGACTATTATACGAGCAGTACGTC. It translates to CASSAGLLYEQYV.

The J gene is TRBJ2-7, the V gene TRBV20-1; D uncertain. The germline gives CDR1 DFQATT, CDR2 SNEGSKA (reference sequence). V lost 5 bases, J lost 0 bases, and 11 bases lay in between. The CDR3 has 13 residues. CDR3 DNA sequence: TGCAGTGCTCTGGGGTCTTTCTCCTACGAGCAGTACGTC. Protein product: CSALGSFSYEQYV.

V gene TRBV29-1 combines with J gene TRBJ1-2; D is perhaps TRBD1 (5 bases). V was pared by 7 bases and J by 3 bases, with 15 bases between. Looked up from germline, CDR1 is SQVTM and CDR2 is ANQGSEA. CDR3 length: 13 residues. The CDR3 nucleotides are TGCAGCGCCGGGGCGGGGGAAGACTATGGCTACACCTTC. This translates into CSAGAGEDYGYTF.